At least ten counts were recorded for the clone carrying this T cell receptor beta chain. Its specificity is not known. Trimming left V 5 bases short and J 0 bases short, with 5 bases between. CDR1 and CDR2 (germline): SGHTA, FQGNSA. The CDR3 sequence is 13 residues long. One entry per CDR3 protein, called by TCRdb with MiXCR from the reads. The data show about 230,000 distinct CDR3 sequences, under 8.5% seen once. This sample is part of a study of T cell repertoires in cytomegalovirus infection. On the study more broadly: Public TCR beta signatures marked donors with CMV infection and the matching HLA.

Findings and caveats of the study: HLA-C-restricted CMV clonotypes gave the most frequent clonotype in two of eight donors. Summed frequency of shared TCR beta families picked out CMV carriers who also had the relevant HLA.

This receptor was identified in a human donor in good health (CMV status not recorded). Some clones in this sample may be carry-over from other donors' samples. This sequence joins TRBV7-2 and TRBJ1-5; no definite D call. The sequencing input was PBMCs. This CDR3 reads CASSRVSNQPQHF. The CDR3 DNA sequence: TGTGCCAGCAGCAGGGTTAGCAATCAGCCCCAGCATTTT.